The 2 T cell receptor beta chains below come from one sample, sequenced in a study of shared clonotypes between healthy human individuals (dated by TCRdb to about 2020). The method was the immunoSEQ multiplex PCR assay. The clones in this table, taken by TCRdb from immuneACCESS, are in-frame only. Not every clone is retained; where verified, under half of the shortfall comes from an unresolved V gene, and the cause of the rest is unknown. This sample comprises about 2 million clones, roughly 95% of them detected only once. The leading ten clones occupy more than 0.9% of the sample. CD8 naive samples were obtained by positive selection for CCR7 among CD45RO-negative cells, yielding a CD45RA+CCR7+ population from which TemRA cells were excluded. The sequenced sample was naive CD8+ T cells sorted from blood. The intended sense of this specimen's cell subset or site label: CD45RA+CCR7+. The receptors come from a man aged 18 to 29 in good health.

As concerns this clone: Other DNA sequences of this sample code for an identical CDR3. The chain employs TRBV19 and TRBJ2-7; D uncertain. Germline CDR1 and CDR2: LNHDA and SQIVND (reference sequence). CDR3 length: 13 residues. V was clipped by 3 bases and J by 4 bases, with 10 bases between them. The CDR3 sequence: CASSMTATYEQYF. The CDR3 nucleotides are TGTGCCAGTAGTATGACCGCCACGTACGAGCAGTACTTC.

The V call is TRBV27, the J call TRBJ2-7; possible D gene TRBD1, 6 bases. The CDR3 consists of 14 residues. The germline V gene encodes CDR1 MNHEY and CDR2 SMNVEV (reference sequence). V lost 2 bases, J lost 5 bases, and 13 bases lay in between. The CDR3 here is CASSLTVQGNEQYF. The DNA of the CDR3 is TGTGCCAGCAGTTTAACGGTCCAGGGGAACGAGCAGTACTTC.